This T cell receptor beta chain is from a study of long-term antiretroviral therapy in people with HIV. It was version v3.0 of the immunoSEQ assay that was run at survey level. Profiled with immunoSEQ multiplex PCR; TCRdb holds only in-frame clones, not every one. The sample comprises approximately 35,000 clones, 94% of which are singletons, and about 3.7% rests with the top ten. The sample was unsorted PBMCs, taken about 5.1 years after starting antiretroviral therapy. The receptor was isolated from a woman aged 45-60 years with HIV.

Written as DNA, the CDR3 is TGTGCCAGCAGCTTCGGCAGGGGGGATGAAAAACTGTTTTTT. Translated: CASSFGRGDEKLFF. The V and J genes are TRBV7-6 and TRBJ1-4; TRBD1 matches 7 bases. This CDR3 contains 14 residues. The J segment lost 6 bases and the V segment lost 3 bases, leaving 4 bases of the junction unmatched. Germline CDR1 reads SGHVS; CDR2 reads FNYEAQ.